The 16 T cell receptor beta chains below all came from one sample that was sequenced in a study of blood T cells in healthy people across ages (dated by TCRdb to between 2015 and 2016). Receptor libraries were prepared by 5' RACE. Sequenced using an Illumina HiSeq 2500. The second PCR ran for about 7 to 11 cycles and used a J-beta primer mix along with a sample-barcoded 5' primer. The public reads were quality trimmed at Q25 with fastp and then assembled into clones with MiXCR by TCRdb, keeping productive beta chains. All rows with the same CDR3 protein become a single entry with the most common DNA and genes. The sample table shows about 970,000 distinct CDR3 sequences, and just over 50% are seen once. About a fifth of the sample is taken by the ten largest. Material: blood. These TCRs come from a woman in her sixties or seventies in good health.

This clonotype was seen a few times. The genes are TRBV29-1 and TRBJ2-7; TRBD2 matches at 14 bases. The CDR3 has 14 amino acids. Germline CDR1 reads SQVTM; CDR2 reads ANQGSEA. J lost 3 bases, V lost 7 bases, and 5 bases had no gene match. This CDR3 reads CSGQGLAGDYEQYF. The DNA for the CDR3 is TGCAGCGGCCAGGGACTAGCGGGAGACTACGAGCAGTACTTC.

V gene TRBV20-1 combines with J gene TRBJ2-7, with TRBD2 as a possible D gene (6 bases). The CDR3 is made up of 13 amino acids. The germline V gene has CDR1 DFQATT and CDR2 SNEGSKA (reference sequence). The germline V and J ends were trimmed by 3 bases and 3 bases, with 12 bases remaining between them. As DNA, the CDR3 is TGCAGTGCTAGGAAGCGGGCCATCTACGAGCAGTACTTC. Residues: CSARKRAIYEQYF.

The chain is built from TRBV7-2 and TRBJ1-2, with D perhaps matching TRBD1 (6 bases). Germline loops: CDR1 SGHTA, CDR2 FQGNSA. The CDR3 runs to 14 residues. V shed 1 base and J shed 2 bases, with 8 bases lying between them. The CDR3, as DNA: TGTGCCAGCAGCTTAGGGGGACACAACTATGGCTACACCTTC. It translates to CASSLGGHNYGYTF.

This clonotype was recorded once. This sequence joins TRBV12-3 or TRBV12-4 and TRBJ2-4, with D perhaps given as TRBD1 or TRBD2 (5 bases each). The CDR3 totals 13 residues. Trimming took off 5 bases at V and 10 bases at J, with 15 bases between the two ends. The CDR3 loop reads CASSVEGRKIQYF. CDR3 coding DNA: TGTGCCAGCAGTGTCGAGGGGAGAAAGATTCAGTACTTC.

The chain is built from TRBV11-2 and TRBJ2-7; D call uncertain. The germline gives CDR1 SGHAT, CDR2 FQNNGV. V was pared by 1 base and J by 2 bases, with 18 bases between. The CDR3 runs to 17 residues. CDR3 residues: CASSLGPLRNTPYEQYF. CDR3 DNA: TGTGCCAGCAGCTTAGGACCTTTGAGGAACACTCCCTACGAGCAGTACTTC.

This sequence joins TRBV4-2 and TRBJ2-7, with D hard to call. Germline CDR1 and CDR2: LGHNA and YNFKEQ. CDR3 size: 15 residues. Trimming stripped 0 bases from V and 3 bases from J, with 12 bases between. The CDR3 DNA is TGTGCCAGCAGCCAAGAATCCCGGTGGAGCTACGAGCAGTACTTC. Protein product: CASSQESRWSYEQYF.

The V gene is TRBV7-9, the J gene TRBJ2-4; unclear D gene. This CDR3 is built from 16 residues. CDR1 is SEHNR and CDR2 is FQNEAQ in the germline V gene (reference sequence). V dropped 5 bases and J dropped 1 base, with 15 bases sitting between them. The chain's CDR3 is CASSPMSFGAKNIQYF. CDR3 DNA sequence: TGTGCCAGCAGCCCAATGTCCTTTGGGGCCAAAAACATTCAGTACTTC.

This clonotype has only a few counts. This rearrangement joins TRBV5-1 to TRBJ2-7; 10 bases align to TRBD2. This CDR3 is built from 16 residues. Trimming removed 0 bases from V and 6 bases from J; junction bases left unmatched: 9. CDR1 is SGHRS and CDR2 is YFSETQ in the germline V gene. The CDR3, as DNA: TGCGCCAGCAGCTTGGGAGTGGCTAGCGGGAGTGGCGAGCAGTACTTC. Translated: CASSLGVASGSGEQYF.

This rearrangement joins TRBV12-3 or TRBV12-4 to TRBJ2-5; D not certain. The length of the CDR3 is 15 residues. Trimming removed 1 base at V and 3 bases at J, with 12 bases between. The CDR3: CASSLGSRPKETQYF. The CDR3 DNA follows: TGTGCCAGCAGTTTAGGGTCCAGGCCGAAAGAGACCCAGTACTTC.

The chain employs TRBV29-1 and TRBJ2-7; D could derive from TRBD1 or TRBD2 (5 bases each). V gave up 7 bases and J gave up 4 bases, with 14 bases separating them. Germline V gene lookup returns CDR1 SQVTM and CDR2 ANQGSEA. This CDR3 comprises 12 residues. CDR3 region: CSGGSSRYEQYF. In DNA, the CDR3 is TGCAGCGGGGGGAGTAGCAGGTACGAGCAGTACTTC.

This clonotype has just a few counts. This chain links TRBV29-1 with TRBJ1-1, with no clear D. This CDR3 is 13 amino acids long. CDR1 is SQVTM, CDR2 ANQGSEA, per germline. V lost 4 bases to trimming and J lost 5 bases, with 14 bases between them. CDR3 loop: CSVVRGDGTEAFF. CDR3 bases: TGCAGCGTTGTCCGGGGAGATGGGACTGAAGCTTTCTTT.

The CDR3 coding sequence is TGCAGTGCCCCCGGGACTCTATCCTACAATGAGCAGTTCTTC. Protein product: CSAPGTLSYNEQFF. This sequence joins TRBV20-1 and TRBJ2-1, with a weak D call TRBD2 (6 bases). The germline V gene encodes CDR1 DFQATT and CDR2 SNEGSKA (reference sequence). CDR3 length equals 14 residues. V shed 6 bases and J shed 1 base, with 13 bases lying between them.

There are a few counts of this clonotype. CDR3 nucleotide sequence: TGCAGCGTTGAAGATGGTCTAGCGGGAGGGCCAGATACGCAGTATTTT. It encodes CSVEDGLAGGPDTQYF. This sequence joins TRBV29-1 and TRBJ2-3; 12 bases align to TRBD2. Losses at the gene ends were 0 bases for V and 4 bases for J; bases not matched to a gene: 5. The CDR3 is made up of 16 amino acids. Per germline, CDR1 SQVTM and CDR2 ANQGSEA.

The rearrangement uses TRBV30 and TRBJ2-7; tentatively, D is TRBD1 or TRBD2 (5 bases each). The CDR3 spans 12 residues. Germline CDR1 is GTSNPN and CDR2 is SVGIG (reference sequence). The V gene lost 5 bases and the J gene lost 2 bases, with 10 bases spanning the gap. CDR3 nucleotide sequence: TGTGCCTGGGCCGTGGGACCCTACGAGCAGTACTTC. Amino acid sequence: CAWAVGPYEQYF.

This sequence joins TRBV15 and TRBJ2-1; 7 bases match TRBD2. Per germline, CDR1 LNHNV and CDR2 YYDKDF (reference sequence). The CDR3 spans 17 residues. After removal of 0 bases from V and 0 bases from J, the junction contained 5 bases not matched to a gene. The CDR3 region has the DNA TGTGCCACCAGCAGAGATCAACTAGCGTACTCCTACAATGAGCAGTTCTTC. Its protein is CATSRDQLAYSYNEQFF.

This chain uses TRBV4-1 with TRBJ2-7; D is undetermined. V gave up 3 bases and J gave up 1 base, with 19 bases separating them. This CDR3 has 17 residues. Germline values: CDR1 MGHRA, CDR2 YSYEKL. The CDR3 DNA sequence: TGCGCCAGCAGCCATGGAATGAAGGCCCGAGATTCCTACGAGCAGTACTTC. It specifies CASSHGMKARDSYEQYF.